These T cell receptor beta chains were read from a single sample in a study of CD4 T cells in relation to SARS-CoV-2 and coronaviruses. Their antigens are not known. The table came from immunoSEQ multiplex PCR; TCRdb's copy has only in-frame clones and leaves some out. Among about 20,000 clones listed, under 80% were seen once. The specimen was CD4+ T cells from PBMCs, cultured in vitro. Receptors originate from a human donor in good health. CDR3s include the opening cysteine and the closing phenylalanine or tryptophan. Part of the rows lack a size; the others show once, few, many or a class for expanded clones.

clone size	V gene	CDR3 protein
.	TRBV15	CATSRAGGTGRGETQYF
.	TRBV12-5	CASGLVLDRGLGQPQHF
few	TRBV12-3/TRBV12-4	CASSLGRREQFF
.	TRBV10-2	CASSESGGGGTDTQYF
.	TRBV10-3	CAISDKAGELFF
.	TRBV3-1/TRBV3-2	CASSPPGVLYNEQFF
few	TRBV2	CASREQGAGNQPQHF
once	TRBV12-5	CASGLVIGTARKANYGYTF
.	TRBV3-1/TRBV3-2	CASSQEWTTFF
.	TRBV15	CATSRPTGHSGNTIYF
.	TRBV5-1	CASSPAGGSYNEQFF
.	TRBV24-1	CATSVEGTGNWELFF
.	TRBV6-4	CASSTIRGLDTEAFF
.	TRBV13	CASCSTGVEQYF
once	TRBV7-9	CASSLGAPTDTQYF
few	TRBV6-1	CASSDRTGINYGYTF
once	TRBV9	CASSAGIDNSPLHF
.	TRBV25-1	CASSLAGGSYEQYF
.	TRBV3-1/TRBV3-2	CASSRDSKETQYF
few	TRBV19	CASSIVAGGKNEQFF
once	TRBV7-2	CASSLPGTGHYNEQFF
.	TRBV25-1	CASSRGVGELFF
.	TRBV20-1	CSASETSVMRETQYF
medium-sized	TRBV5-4	CASSLEAEQYF
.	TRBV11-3	CASSPGRGKPMNTEAFF
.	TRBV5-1	CASSPGRLNTGELFF
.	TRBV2	CASSAASGRGEQFF
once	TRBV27	CASSFRNQPQHF
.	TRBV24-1	CATQMSLGDEQYF
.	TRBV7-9	CASSDSGENNEQFF
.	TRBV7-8	CASSQLASGSSYEQYF
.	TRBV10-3	CAISVTPAYNEQFF
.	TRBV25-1	CANRNSSGSENEQFF
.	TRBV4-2	CASSQDPGSGETQYF
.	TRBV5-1	CASSFNGGTNYEQYF
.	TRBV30	CAWSVLERDTGELFF
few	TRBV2	CASRMRGGSNSPLHF
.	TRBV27	CASRQIGGHYEQYF
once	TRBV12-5	CASALDGANTEAFF
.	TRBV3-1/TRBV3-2	CASSQASYEQYF
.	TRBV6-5	CASRTINGEAFF
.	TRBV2	CASPGRQSTEAFF
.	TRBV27	CASSLGMGQASYEQYF
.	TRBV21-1	CASSIQGASTYEQYF
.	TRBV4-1	CASSQEGPDTQYF
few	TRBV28	CASSPYLLAGSYEQYF
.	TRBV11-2	CASSPPRGELFF
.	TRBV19	CASTGSGIIANYGYTF
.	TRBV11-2	CASSYGTGRNTDTQYF
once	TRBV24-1	CATSDLGSEDFYGYTF
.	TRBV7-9	CASSRSGEETQYF
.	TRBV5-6	CASSFRDLRSPLHF
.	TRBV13	CASSLDHYEQYF